This TCR beta chain appears in the sequencing data of a study of cytomegalovirus exposure and HLA in healthy donors. Across the whole study: From donors who were HLA-typed, an early data release held 80 million to 85 million unique TCRs.

Germline CDR1 is GTSNPN and CDR2 is SVGIG (reference sequence). The CDR3 has 16 amino acids. V was cut by 1 base and J by 0 bases, with 15 bases left in between. At sampling all donors were nominally healthy, likely with unrecorded immune exposures. PCR employed 60 Vbeta and 13 Jbeta primers. TCRdb's table, derived via immunoSEQ multiplex PCR, lists solely in-frame clones and lacks some. Its table lists 100,000 to 150,000 clones. Broader study findings: There were several of the most significant clusters that appeared linked to common viral pathogens in a later analysis.

In the case of this clone: Antigen: not known.

The sequence derives from a man younger than 30 in good health and CMV-seronegative. The sequencing sample was made of PBMCs. The V gene is TRBV30, the J gene TRBJ1-2; D may be TRBD1 (5 bases). The CDR3 protein is CAWSGGGLQANYGYTF. The CDR3 nucleotides are TGTGCCTGGAGTGGGGGGGGACTGCAAGCTAACTATGGCTACACCTTC. Filled out from reference TRBV30 and TRBJ1-2, the complete variable domain reads SQTIHQWPATLVQPVGSPLSLECTVEGTSNPNLYWYRQAAGRGLQLLFYSVGIGQISSEVPQNLSASRPQDRQFILSSKKLLLSDSGFYLCAWSGGGLQANYGYTFGSGTRLTVV.